The next 20 T cell receptor beta chains were all read from a single sample in a study of breast tumors, draining lymph nodes, adjacent tissues. MiXCR was run by TCRdb on the multiplex PCR reads, yielding one entry per CDR3 protein. The table includes around 17,000 distinct CDR3 sequences, roughly 45% detected once. Sequenced material: tumor-adjacent breast tissue. These receptors originate from a female donor with breast cancer. Some clones in this sample may be carry-over from other donors' samples.

On this clonotype: The junction departs from germline at one end; a sequencing error may be responsible. V and J are TRBV5-4 and TRBJ1-4; D is uncertain. The CDR3 totals 15 residues. Germline CDR1 reads SGHNT; CDR2 reads YYREEE (reference sequence). The CDR3 bases are TGTGCCCGCAGCTTTGGGATCCCAACTAATGAGAAACTGTTTTTT. Translated: CARSFGIPTNEKLFF.

In this sample, this clonotype is medium-sized (0.01 to 0.1%). This rearrangement joins TRBV5-1 to TRBJ1-2; 9 bases are a match to TRBD1. Losses at the gene ends were 0 bases for V and 6 bases for J; bases not matched to a gene: 12. Germline lookup yields CDR1 SGHRS and CDR2 YFSETQ. The CDR3 totals 17 residues. CDR3 in amino acids: CASSLGGQGSDSDGYTF. The CDR3 coding sequence is TGCGCCAGCAGCTTGGGGGGACAGGGTTCGGATTCGGATGGCTACACCTTC. Combining the CDR3 with reference TRBV5-1 and TRBJ1-2 gives the whole variable domain KAGVTQTPRYLIKTRGQQVTLSCSPISGHRSVSWYQQTPGQGLQFLFEYFSETQRNKGNFPGRFSGRQFSNSRSEMNVSTLELGDSALYLCASSLGGQGSDSDGYTFGSGTRLTVV.

By sample share, this clonotype is medium-sized. The chain has TRBV4-2 and TRBJ2-7; 7 nucleotides match TRBD1. CDR1 is LGHNA, CDR2 YNFKEQ, per germline. The V segment lost 0 bases and the J segment 2 bases; nucleotides outside the gene matches: 10. The CDR3 extends over 17 amino acids. The CDR3 DNA reads TGTGCCAGCAGCCAAGATCTTGTCGGCCAGGGGGCCTACGAGCAGTACTTC. The encoded protein is CASSQDLVGQGAYEQYF.

Many counts were recorded for this clonotype. V and J are TRBV19 and TRBJ1-1, with D possibly being TRBD1 (5 bases). Germline V gene data show CDR1 as LNHDA and CDR2 as SQIVND (reference sequence). The CDR3 has 18 residues. The ends were cut back, 6 bases at V and 0 bases at J, with 23 bases in the middle. CDR3 sequence: CASSQIRGAVTMNTEAFF. For the CDR3, the DNA is TGTGCCAGTAGCCAGATCCGAGGGGCCGTGACGATGAACACTGAAGCTTTCTTT.

This clonotype was counted a few times. The chain couples TRBV20-1 to TRBJ2-7; D remains unclear. With 1 base removed from V and 1 base from J, the gap between germline ends came to 8 bases. This CDR3 comprises 13 residues. From germline, CDR1 is DFQATT and CDR2 SNEGSKA (reference sequence). CDR3 DNA: TGCAGTGCTAGAGCAACCGGGTCCTACGAGCAGTACTTC. This codes for CSARATGSYEQYF.

This clonotype came up many times. The V and J genes are TRBV9 and TRBJ1-5; TRBD1 agrees at 10 bases. Germline CDR1 SGDLS, CDR2 YYNGEE. V shed 5 bases, J shed 0 bases, and the junction held 8 bases outside the gene matches. This CDR3 is 17 amino acids long. In nucleotides, the CDR3 is TGTGCCAGCAGTCGCGGGACAGGGGAGTATAGCAATCAGCCCCAGCATTTT. Translated: CASSRGTGEYSNQPQHF. The complete variable domain, with remaining parts taken from reference TRBV9 and TRBJ1-5, reads DSGVTQTPKHLITATGQRVTLRCSPRSGDLSVYWYQQSLDQGLQFLIQYYNGEERAKGNILERFSAQQFPDLHSELNLSSLELGDSALYFCASSRGTGEYSNQPQHFGDGTRLSIL.

By frequency in the sample, this clonotype is medium-sized. The rearrangement links TRBV12-3 or TRBV12-4 to TRBJ2-7; TRBD1 might be the D (6 bases). The CDR3 length is 13 residues. V was shortened by 6 bases and J by 1 base, with 10 bases between the two germline ends. The CDR3, as DNA: TGTGCCAGCAGCGCTACAGGGTCCTACGAGCAGTACTTC. Amino acid sequence: CASSATGSYEQYF.

This clonotype has only a few counts. One junction end does not reproduce the germline sequence, and a read error may be involved. The V call is TRBV3-1, the J call TRBJ2-7; 7 bases match TRBD1. The germline CDR1 and CDR2 sequences are LGHDT and YNNKEL (reference sequence). This CDR3 comprises 14 residues. CDR3 in amino acids: CASSRGTVSYEQYF. CDR3 DNA: TGCGCCAGCAGCCGAGGGACAGTTTCCTACGAGCAGTACTTC.

This clonotype was recorded once. The V and J genes are TRBV20-1 and TRBJ2-7, with 7 bases aligning to TRBD2. This CDR3 is 13 amino acids long. Germline V gives CDR1 DFQATT, CDR2 SNEGSKA (reference sequence). V shed 5 bases and J 5 bases; nucleotides not matched to a gene: 9. The CDR3: CSASTSNWDEQYF. The CDR3 DNA reads TGCAGTGCTTCGACTAGCAATTGGGACGAGCAGTACTTC.

This clonotype was observed once. One end of the junction varies from germline; a read error may be responsible. The CDR3 loop is CASSPQSGGPYEQCF. For the CDR3, the DNA is TGTGCCAGCTCACCACAATCCGGCGGCCCCTACGAGCAGTGCTTC. This chain uses TRBV18 with TRBJ2-7; no clear D gene. Germline loops: CDR1 KGHSH, CDR2 LQKENI. The CDR3 has 15 residues.

This clonotype was seen more than once but under ten times. This may be a read error, as it is one base from a much larger clone. V and J are TRBV6-1 and TRBJ2-5; D might be TRBD2 (6 bases). Per germline, CDR1 MNHNS and CDR2 SASEGT. The CDR3 totals 13 residues. Trimming stripped 6 bases from V and 4 bases from J, with 12 bases between. Written as DNA, the CDR3 is TGTGCCAGCAGGCGGAGGGTGGGAGAGACCCAGTACTTC. Translating it yields CASRRRVGETQYF.

The chain recombines TRBV20-1 with TRBJ2-3; no clear D. This CDR3 has 14 amino acids. With 5 bases removed from V and 0 bases from J, the gap between germline ends came to 12 bases. Germline V gene sequence: CDR1 DFQATT, CDR2 SNEGSKA (reference sequence). CDR3 in amino acids: CSAPPRPSTDTQYF. CDR3 coding DNA: TGCAGTGCTCCCCCCCGACCTAGCACAGATACGCAGTATTTT.

This clonotype showed up just a few times. Since no conserved phenylalanine or tryptophan closes the CDR3, a read error is the likely cause. The chain recombines TRBV6-1 with TRBJ2-7; TRBD2 agrees at 7 bases. The trim removed 2 bases at V and 8 bases at J, leaving 12 bases unmatched. CDR3 length equals 15 residues. Germline lookup yields CDR1 MNHNS and CDR2 SASEGT. In nucleotides, the CDR3 is TGTGCCAGCAGTGAAAGGGCCAGCGGGATGGGGAAGCAGTACCTC. It translates to CASSERASGMGKQYL.

This clonotype was counted at least ten times. The chain is built from TRBV20-1 and TRBJ2-3; 15 nucleotides match TRBD2. The germline V gene has CDR1 DFQATT and CDR2 SNEGSKA (reference sequence). J was trimmed by 4 bases and V by 5 bases; bases with no gene match: 10. The CDR3 sequence is 17 residues long. The CDR3 spells CSAGARTSGGAADTQYF. CDR3 nucleotides: TGCAGTGCTGGGGCCAGGACTAGCGGGGGGGCCGCAGATACGCAGTATTTT.

This clonotype was counted at least ten times. The chain links TRBV6-1 to TRBJ2-7; the D gene is possibly TRBD2 (6 bases). Per the germline V gene, CDR1 is MNHNS and CDR2 is SASEGT. Trimming took off 6 bases at V and 1 base at J, with 13 bases between the two ends. The CDR3 is made up of 14 amino acids. The CDR3 nucleotides are TGTGCCAGCAGGCCCGGAGGGATTTCCTACGAGCAGTACTTC. Protein: CASRPGGISYEQYF.

This clonotype was observed once. The chain employs TRBV5-4 and TRBJ1-2; D unclear. The CDR3 is made up of 15 amino acids. The V end lost 0 bases, the J end lost 3 bases, and 12 bases lay between the germline ends. Per the germline V gene, CDR1 is SGHNT and CDR2 is YYREEE (reference sequence). CDR3 region: CASSLELGWDYGYTF. The CDR3 DNA reads as TGTGCCAGCAGCTTGGAGCTGGGTTGGGACTATGGCTACACCTTC.

This clonotype has only one observation. The rearrangement links TRBV12-3 or TRBV12-4 to TRBJ1-5, with D tentatively TRBD1 (6 bases). The CDR3 length is 13 residues. Trimming stripped 3 bases from V and 9 bases from J, with 12 bases between. CDR3 sequence reads: CASSFGGSRPQHF. DNA for the CDR3: TGTGCCAGCAGTTTTGGGGGCTCTCGGCCCCAGCATTTT.

The genes are TRBV5-1 and TRBJ1-4; weak D call: TRBD1 (5 bases). CDR1 is SGHRS and CDR2 is YFSETQ in the germline V gene. The length of the CDR3 is 16 residues. Deletions cut 0 bases from V and 8 bases from J, with 17 bases between. DNA for the CDR3: TGCGCCAGCAGCTTGGGGCAGTGGGGCCGAGAGGAAAAACTGTTTTTT. Translated: CASSLGQWGREEKLFF.

This clonotype showed up many times. This chain links TRBV12-5 with TRBJ2-5; D not resolved. The CDR3 consists of 12 residues. Germline assignment: CDR1 LGHNT and CDR2 FRNRAP. Trimming took 8 bases from V and 4 from J, leaving 11 bases between them. The DNA for the CDR3 is TGTGCTAGTTCTTGGGCTACAGAGACCCAGTACTTC. This codes for CASSWATETQYF.

This clonotype has only a few counts. CDR3 sequence (DNA): TGCAGTGCCCCGGACGAGGGCTACACCTTC. Its protein is CSAPDEGYTF. The V call is TRBV20-1, the J call TRBJ1-2; D not resolved. Germline loops: CDR1 DFQATT, CDR2 SNEGSKA (reference sequence). V lost 6 bases and J 8 bases, leaving 10 bases between the germline ends. This CDR3 is 10 amino acids long.